These 18 T cell receptor beta chains came from one sample sequenced in a study of T cell repertoires in cytomegalovirus infection (dated by TCRdb to 2018 to 2020). No cognate antigen is known for these TCRs. The listed sequencing device is Illumina HiSeq 1500. TCRdb's own reprocessing of the public reads used fastp at Q25 and MiXCR and kept productive beta chains. Entries are consolidated by CDR3 protein sequence, retaining the most common genes and DNA. This sample holds around 570,000 distinct CDR3 sequences; approximately 40% were observed only once. The top ten hold around 46% of the sample. Read against the paper, the sample's treatment or condition label means: in vitro stimulation with specific CMV peptide epitopes to enrich CMV-specific T cells. Specimen: cultured PBMCs, collected from culture after CMV antigen stimulation. These receptors were taken from a human donor in good health (CMV status not recorded). Some clones in this sample may be carry-over from other donors' samples.

The chain links TRBV12-3 or TRBV12-4 to TRBJ1-5; D is unclear. The CDR3 is 12 residues long. Trimming shortened V by 6 bases and J by 13 bases, and 16 bases separated the two germline ends. The CDR3 loop is CASSPSLGFQHF. CDR3 DNA sequence: TGTGCCAGCAGCCCGAGTCTTGGATTTCAGCATTTT.

The rearrangement uses TRBV30 and TRBJ2-1, with D perhaps TRBD1 or TRBD2 (6 bases each). This CDR3 contains 15 residues. V was trimmed by 3 bases and J by 7 bases, leaving 19 bases between them. CDR1 and CDR2 from the germline V gene are GTSNPN and SVGIG (reference sequence). DNA of the CDR3: TGTGCCTGGAGGGCGCGGTGGGGGGCGCAGAATGAGCAGTTCTTC. It is translated as CAWRARWGAQNEQFF.

This clonotype appeared a single time. This chain links TRBV12-3 or TRBV12-4 with TRBJ2-4; TRBD1 or TRBD2 may be the D gene (7 bases each). The CDR3 is 19 residues long. Deletions cut 1 base from V and 0 bases from J, with 19 bases between. In DNA, the CDR3 is TGTGCCAGCAGTTTAGGGGCCCAGGGGGGGACTCTAGCCAAAAACATTCAGTACTTC. It specifies CASSLGAQGGTLAKNIQYF.

V usage is TRBV6-2 or TRBV6-3 and J usage is TRBJ1-2, with D unclear. This CDR3 region has 14 residues. Germline V gene data show CDR1 as MNHEY and CDR2 as SVGEGT. V lost 2 bases, J lost 3 bases, and 10 bases lay in between. The CDR3 protein is CASSYPQSHYGYTF. As DNA, the CDR3 is TGTGCCAGCAGTTACCCACAGAGCCACTATGGCTACACCTTC.

The chain links TRBV4-1 to TRBJ2-1; 7 bases fit TRBD2. V gave up 3 bases and J gave up 4 bases; unmatched junction bases: 6. Germline values: CDR1 MGHRA, CDR2 YSYEKL. The CDR3 length is 15 residues. The CDR3 loop is CASSQASGGYNEQFF. CDR3 in DNA: TGCGCCAGCAGCCAGGCTAGCGGTGGATACAATGAGCAGTTCTTC.

The chain has TRBV7-2 and TRBJ2-7; D unresolved. CDR1 is SGHTA, CDR2 FQGNSA, per germline. The V gene lost 2 bases and the J gene lost 1 base, with 12 bases spanning the gap. The length of the CDR3 is 15 residues. The CDR3, as DNA: TGTGCCAGCAGCTTAATGTCCCAAAGGTCCTACGAGCAGTACTTC. It is translated as CASSLMSQRSYEQYF.

This rearrangement joins TRBV7-6 to TRBJ2-1; D tentatively reads TRBD1 or TRBD2 (5 bases each). Trimming pared 3 bases from V and 8 bases from J, leaving 11 bases between. The CDR3 length is 13 residues. In germline, CDR1 is SGHVS, CDR2 FNYEAQ. CDR3 sequence reads: CASSLRGSYEQFF. The CDR3 DNA is TGTGCCAGCAGCTTGAGGGGCAGCTATGAGCAGTTCTTC.

V and J are TRBV18 and TRBJ2-7; TRBD1 might be the D (5 bases). V was cut by 4 bases and J by 2 bases, with 12 bases left in between. From germline, CDR1 is KGHSH and CDR2 LQKENI. CDR3 length: 14 residues. CDR3 residues: CASSLRTKAYEQYF. The CDR3 nucleotides are TGTGCCAGCTCACTGAGGACAAAGGCCTACGAGCAGTACTTC.

Here the CDR3 reads CASSPRGGLTYNSPLHF. In DNA, the CDR3 is TGTGCCAGCAGCCCCCGTGGGGGATTGACCTATAATTCACCCCTCCACTTT. The chain combines TRBV12-3 or TRBV12-4 with TRBJ1-6, with D maybe TRBD1 (5 bases). The V end was cut by 6 bases, the J end by 2 bases, with 17 bases between. The CDR3 extends over 17 amino acids.

There are a few counts of this clonotype. The chain has TRBV5-1 and TRBJ2-3; D is possibly TRBD2 (6 bases). The V end lost 0 bases, the J end lost 5 bases, and 10 bases lay between the germline ends. Germline CDR1 is SGHRS and CDR2 is YFSETQ. This CDR3 region has 14 residues. DNA of the CDR3: TGCGCCAGCAGCTTGGGAAGACTAGGAGATACGCAGTATTTT. This encodes CASSLGRLGDTQYF.

This chain joins TRBV6-5 and TRBJ1-6, with D unresolved. CDR1 is MNHEY, CDR2 SVGAGI, per germline. The V and J ends lost 1 base and 6 bases respectively, with 10 bases between them. This CDR3 comprises 15 residues. CDR3: CASSYWGYANSPLHF. The CDR3 nucleotides are TGTGCCAGCAGTTACTGGGGATATGCTAATTCACCCCTCCACTTT.

The table lists this clonotype with a few counts. The chain links TRBV7-2 to TRBJ2-3, with TRBD2 as a possible D gene (6 bases). The germline V gene encodes CDR1 SGHTA and CDR2 FQGNSA. The V and J ends lost 1 base and 2 bases respectively, with 13 bases between them. The CDR3 extends over 16 amino acids. CDR3 coding DNA: TGTGCCAGCAGCTTAGGGCGGGGTCTCGACACAGATACGCAGTATTTT. This encodes CASSLGRGLDTDTQYF. The full variable domain, in which reference TRBV7-2 and TRBJ2-3 provide the parts outside the CDR3, is GAGVSQSPSNKVTEKGKDVELRCDPISGHTALYWYRQSLGQGLEFLIYFQGNSAPDKSGLPSDRFSAERTGGSVSTLTIQRTQQEDSAVYLCASSLGRGLDTDTQYFGPGTRLTVL.

The V gene is TRBV20-1, the J gene TRBJ2-7; D is perhaps TRBD1 (5 bases). The CDR3 is 11 amino acids. V lost 3 bases to trimming and J lost 6 bases, with 9 bases between them. In germline, CDR1 is DFQATT, CDR2 SNEGSKA (reference sequence). The DNA for the CDR3 is TGCAGTGCTAGGCGGCAGGGCGAGCAGTACTTC. Its protein product is CSARRQGEQYF.

The gene calls are TRBV12-3 or TRBV12-4 and TRBJ1-2; unclear D gene. V was trimmed by 5 bases and J by 4 bases, leaving 14 bases between them. CDR3 length: 14 residues. As DNA, the CDR3 is TGTGCCAGCAGTGACGTCCGGGTCCCCTATGGCTACACCTTC. It codes for CASSDVRVPYGYTF.

This clonotype came up once. This sequence joins TRBV2 and TRBJ2-2; no firm D call. The CDR3 sequence is 12 residues long. The germline gives CDR1 SNHLY, CDR2 FYNNEI. V gave up 6 bases and J gave up 4 bases, with 6 bases separating them. CDR3 nucleotides: TGTGCCAGCAGGACATTCACCGGGGAGCTGTTTTTT. Protein sequence: CASRTFTGELFF.

The chain couples TRBV4-2 to TRBJ1-5, with TRBD1 matching over 8 bases. The CDR3 runs 15 residues. Germline V gene lookup returns CDR1 LGHNA and CDR2 YNFKEQ. V shed 1 base and J 4 bases; nucleotides not matched to a gene: 3. CDR3 loop: CASSQVRTGNQPQHF. CDR3 coding DNA: TGTGCCAGCAGCCAAGTGAGGACAGGGAATCAGCCCCAGCATTTT.

This clonotype turned up a few times. The chain links TRBV12-3 or TRBV12-4 to TRBJ1-4; 7 nucleotides align to TRBD1. V lost 5 bases to trimming and J lost 8 bases; unmatched junction nucleotides: 11. The CDR3 has 15 amino acids. The chain's CDR3 is CASSRVKGAGEKLFF. CDR3 DNA: TGTGCCAGCAGTAGAGTTAAGGGGGCGGGGGAAAAACTGTTTTTT.

This clonotype was picked up one time. The chain links TRBV7-6 to TRBJ2-3, with D maybe TRBD1 (5 bases). CDR3 size: 14 residues. The germline V gene has CDR1 SGHVS and CDR2 FNYEAQ. V dropped 5 bases and J dropped 6 bases, with 15 bases sitting between them. The CDR3 loop is CASSPTIGADTQYF. DNA for the CDR3: TGTGCCAGCAGCCCAACCATTGGGGCTGATACGCAGTATTTT.